Each of the 27 T cell receptor beta chains below was sequenced from the same sample in a study of T cells after yellow fever vaccination. TCRdb reprocessed the 5' RACE reads via MiXCR and lists one record per CDR3 protein. The sample consists of 500,000 to 650,000 distinct CDR3 sequences, around 17% of them appearing once. The starting material was PBMCs, obtained 5 days after the first yellow fever vaccination. These receptors were taken from a man aged 18-30 years who received the YFV17D yellow fever vaccine.

Worth noting for this clonotype: The junction and the germline gene differ at one end; a read error may be behind it. The rearrangement joins TRBV6-2 or TRBV6-3 to TRBJ2-2, with D possibly matching TRBD2 (5 bases). The CDR3 consists of 15 residues. Germline assignment: CDR1 MNHEY and CDR2 SVGEGT. The CDR3 DNA reads as TGTGCCAGCAGTTATGGGTCCACGAACACCGGGGAGCAGTTTTTT. Translation: CASSYGSTNTGEQFF.

This clonotype was counted only a few times. This chain joins TRBV20-1 and TRBJ2-1; maybe TRBD2 (6 bases). Germline V gene data show CDR1 as DFQATT and CDR2 as SNEGSKA (reference sequence). The CDR3 runs to 13 residues. V lost 6 bases and J 2 bases, leaving 11 bases between the germline ends. CDR3 in DNA: TGCAGTGCGATCAGGACTACCTACAATGAGCAGTTCTTC. It translates to CSAIRTTYNEQFF.

V is TRBV3-1 and J is TRBJ1-1; D gene ambiguous. Germline V gene data show CDR1 as LGHDT and CDR2 as YNNKEL (reference sequence). The CDR3 runs to 13 residues. V lost 4 bases and J 5 bases, leaving 11 bases between the germline ends. The CDR3 protein is CASSPPGGTEAFF. The CDR3 DNA reads TGTGCCAGCAGCCCCCCGGGAGGGACTGAAGCTTTCTTT.

This clonotype turned up a few times. J is TRBJ2-7 and V is TRBV7-9; tentative D call: TRBD2 (6 bases). V lost 1 base and J lost 4, with 17 bases in between. The germline V gene has CDR1 SEHNR and CDR2 FQNEAQ (reference sequence). CDR3 length: 16 residues. CDR3 loop: CASSLGGTHPLYEQYV. The DNA for the CDR3 is TGTGCCAGCAGCTTAGGGGGGACTCATCCCCTATACGAGCAGTACGTC.

The gene calls are TRBV20-1 and TRBJ2-3; D uncertain. Per the germline V gene, CDR1 is DFQATT and CDR2 is SNEGSKA (reference sequence). The CDR3 consists of 13 residues. V lost 2 bases to trimming and J lost 1 base, with 7 bases between them. CDR3 in amino acids: CSARQDGTDTQYF. CDR3 DNA sequence: TGCAGTGCTAGACAGGACGGCACAGATACGCAGTATTTT.

Here the CDR3 reads CASSYPSGFDNEQFF. CDR3 sequence (DNA): TGTGCCAGCAGTTACCCCAGCGGGTTTGACAATGAGCAGTTCTTC. J is TRBJ2-1 and V is TRBV6-5; perhaps TRBD2 as D (6 bases). V was cut by 2 bases and J by 5 bases, with 13 bases left in between. Germline assignment: CDR1 MNHEY and CDR2 SVGAGI. The CDR3 contains 15 residues.

The chain recombines TRBV28 with TRBJ2-2; 7 bases align to TRBD1. The CDR3 is made up of 14 amino acids. The trim removed 7 bases at V and 3 bases at J, leaving 5 bases unmatched. In germline, CDR1 is MDHEN, CDR2 SYDVKM. CDR3 nucleotide sequence: TGTGCCAGCAAGGGGACAGTGTACACCGGGGAGCTGTTTTTT. It is translated as CASKGTVYTGELFF.

This clonotype was counted a few times. V and J are TRBV7-8 and TRBJ2-1; 11 positions match TRBD2. The germline V gene encodes CDR1 SGHVS and CDR2 FQNEAQ. The V gene end was trimmed by 4 bases and the J gene end by 10 bases; junction bases not matched to a gene: 6. CDR3 length: 14 amino acids. The CDR3 DNA reads TGTGCCAGCAGCTCACTAGCGGGGGCGCGGGAGCAGTTCTTC. Its protein is CASSSLAGAREQFF. Variable domain in full (rest from reference TRBV7-8 and TRBJ2-1): GAGVSQSPRYKVAKRGQDVALRCDPISGHVSLFWYQQALGQGPEFLTYFQNEAQLDKSGLPSDRFFAERPEGSVSTLKIQRTQQEDSAVYLCASSSLAGAREQFFGPGTRLTVL.

The chain combines TRBV4-2 with TRBJ2-2, with no clear D. This CDR3 has 13 amino acids. V lost 3 bases and J 6 bases, leaving 8 bases between the germline ends. Per the germline V gene, CDR1 is LGHNA and CDR2 is YNFKEQ. DNA for the CDR3: TGTGCCAGCAGCCATCGGGCGGCCGGGGAGCTGTTTTTT. The encoded protein is CASSHRAAGELFF.

The chain is built from TRBV10-3 and TRBJ2-7, with TRBD1 identical over 8 bases. The CDR3 runs to 12 residues. Trimming removed 7 bases from V and 5 bases from J; junction bases left unmatched: 4. Germline-derived CDR1 and CDR2 are ENHRY and SYGVKD. The CDR3, as DNA: TGTGCCATCATACGGACAGGGAACGAGCAGTACGTC. Protein sequence: CAIIRTGNEQYV.

In its sample, this clonotype was seen a few times. This chain links TRBV6-5 with TRBJ2-7, with 7 positions matching TRBD1. CDR1 is MNHEY, CDR2 SVGAGI, per germline. With 4 bases clipped from V and 6 bases from J, the junction kept 9 bases outside the gene matches. CDR3 length equals 14 residues. In nucleotides, the CDR3 is TGTGCCAGCAGTTCGACTCCAGGGGGATTCGAGCAGTACTTC. It specifies CASSSTPGGFEQYF.

This rearrangement joins TRBV24-1 to TRBJ2-3, with D maybe TRBD1 (5 bases). The CDR3 totals 15 residues. Looked up from germline, CDR1 is KGHDR and CDR2 is SFDVKD. V dropped 2 bases and J dropped 4 bases, with 12 bases sitting between them. For the CDR3, the DNA is TGTGCCACCAGTGATTCCTGGCAGGGTCCAGATACGCAGTATTTT. This encodes CATSDSWQGPDTQYF.

V and J are TRBV13 and TRBJ2-5; D ambiguous. This CDR3 comprises 16 residues. Per germline, CDR1 PRHDT and CDR2 FYEKMQ (reference sequence). The V end was cut by 7 bases, the J end by 5 bases, with 23 bases between. Here the CDR3 DNA reads TGTGCCAGCATCCAGAGGTTGGTAGGCGCCCGGGAGACCCAGTACTTC. Protein product: CASIQRLVGARETQYF.

The chain is built from TRBV12-3 or TRBV12-4 and TRBJ2-7; TRBD1 might be the D (5 bases). This CDR3 is built from 14 residues. V was cut by 6 bases and J by 7 bases, with 19 bases left in between. The CDR3 loop reads CASSPGWETEEQYF. CDR3 sequence (DNA): TGTGCCAGCAGCCCAGGGTGGGAAACCGAAGAGCAGTACTTC.

This rearrangement joins TRBV6-2 or TRBV6-3 to TRBJ2-3, with a possible D match to TRBD2 (5 bases). The germline V gene has CDR1 MNHEY and CDR2 SVGEGT. This CDR3 spans 15 amino acids. V lost 7 bases and J 3 bases, leaving 17 bases between the germline ends. The CDR3 here is CASTPRRLATDTQYF. CDR3 in DNA: TGTGCCAGCACTCCCAGGAGGCTAGCAACAGATACGCAGTATTTT.

This rearrangement joins TRBV20-1 to TRBJ1-5, with D unresolved. The CDR3 is made up of 12 amino acids. CDR1 is DFQATT and CDR2 is SNEGSKA in the germline V gene (reference sequence). Trimming took off 4 bases at V and 6 bases at J, with 10 bases between the two ends. The CDR3 DNA reads as TGCAGTGCTAACGACCAGGCTCAGCCCCAGCATTTT. It is translated as CSANDQAQPQHF.

J is TRBJ1-2 and V is TRBV5-6; maybe TRBD1 (6 bases). Trimming cost V 2 bases and J 4 bases, with 12 bases left between them. The CDR3 totals 14 residues. Germline-derived CDR1 and CDR2 are SGHDT and YYEEEE. This chain's CDR3 is CASSFRGASYGYTF. DNA of the CDR3: TGTGCCAGCAGCTTTAGGGGGGCGAGCTATGGCTACACCTTC.

This clonotype showed up just a few times. The chain couples TRBV10-3 to TRBJ2-2, with D unclear. The CDR3 contains 14 residues. Trimming shortened V by 8 bases and J by 3 bases, and 13 bases separated the two germline ends. Germline CDR1 is ENHRY and CDR2 is SYGVKD. CDR3 sequence (DNA): TGTGCCATCCGTGCGACGCGCGACACCGGGGAGCTGTTTTTT. This translates into CAIRATRDTGELFF.

The chain joins TRBV6-1 to TRBJ2-3, with TRBD2 matching over 12 bases. With V trimmed by 6 bases and J by 5 bases, 6 bases remained unmatched. CDR3 length: 15 residues. In germline, CDR1 is MNHNS, CDR2 SASEGT. DNA of the CDR3: TGTGCCAGCAGCCTAGCGGGGGGGCGGGGAGATACGCAGTATTTT. Protein: CASSLAGGRGDTQYF.

This sequence joins TRBV2 and TRBJ1-5; no firm D call. This CDR3 is built from 15 residues. Germline CDR1 is SNHLY and CDR2 is FYNNEI. V lost 2 bases, J lost 6 bases, and 14 bases lay in between. The CDR3 region has the DNA TGTGCCAGCAGTGAAAACGAGGGTAGCGCTCAGCCCCAGCATTTT. Encoded protein: CASSENEGSAQPQHF.

This clonotype turned up a few times. The rearrangement links TRBV9 to TRBJ1-1; a possible D gene is TRBD1 (6 bases). The CDR3 runs 14 residues. Deletions cut 3 bases from V and 0 bases from J, with 9 bases between. CDR1 and CDR2 (germline): SGDLS, YYNGEE. The CDR3 loop is CASSAGVMNTEAFF. CDR3 DNA sequence: TGTGCCAGCAGCGCAGGGGTCATGAACACTGAAGCTTTCTTT.

The chain joins TRBV4-3 to TRBJ2-3, with 8 positions matching TRBD1. The CDR3 length is 15 residues. CDR1 and CDR2 from the germline V gene are LGHNA and YSLEER. After removal of 5 bases from V and 9 bases from J, the junction contained 13 bases not matched to a gene. The CDR3 spells CASSSLDRETRTQYF. Here the CDR3 DNA reads TGCGCCAGCAGCTCCTTGGACAGGGAGACACGGACGCAGTATTTT.

Only a few counts were recorded for this clonotype. The V call is TRBV3-1, the J call TRBJ1-1; a weak D match, TRBD1 (6 bases). The V end was cut by 4 bases, the J end by 7 bases, with 28 bases between. CDR1 is LGHDT and CDR2 is YNNKEL in the germline V gene (reference sequence). The CDR3 extends over 18 amino acids. CDR3 amino acids: CASSPTTGARLAEVEAFF. The CDR3 DNA sequence: TGTGCCAGCAGCCCAACGACGGGGGCGCGGCTAGCCGAGGTTGAAGCTTTCTTT.

This clonotype has just a few counts. The chain is built from TRBV6-5 and TRBJ1-2; possible D gene TRBD1, 5 bases. The CDR3 is made up of 15 amino acids. The V gene's germline CDR1 is MNHEY and CDR2 SVGAGI. The germline V and J ends were trimmed by 0 bases and 7 bases, with 15 bases remaining between them. The CDR3 sequence: CASSYSRVWGSGYTF. CDR3 DNA: TGTGCCAGCAGTTACTCGAGAGTATGGGGCTCTGGCTACACCTTC.

This clonotype was seen many times. This chain's CDR3 is CASSLMPDGDTEAFF. CDR3 DNA: TGTGCCAGCAGCTTAATGCCTGACGGGGACACTGAAGCTTTCTTT. The chain employs TRBV7-3 and TRBJ1-1; no firm D call. Germline-derived CDR1 and CDR2 are SGHTA and FQGTGA. The CDR3 has 15 residues. V lost 1 base to trimming and J lost 3 bases, with 12 bases between them.

Worth noting for this clonotype: A read error may be the cause here, since a much bigger clone is one base away. This chain connects TRBV7-9 to TRBJ1-4; tentatively, D is TRBD1 (5 bases). The CDR3 runs 16 residues. In germline, CDR1 is SEHNR, CDR2 FQNEAQ (reference sequence). V was pared by 3 bases and J by 2 bases, with 13 bases between. CDR3 region: CASSFSGSGTNEKLFF. For the CDR3, the DNA is TGTGCCAGCAGCTTCAGTGGTTCAGGGACTAATGAAAAACTGTTTTTT.

This clonotype has only a few counts. This chain joins TRBV12-3 or TRBV12-4 and TRBJ1-2; D is unclear. V lost 3 bases and J lost 7, with 12 bases in between. This CDR3 comprises 13 residues. CDR3 nucleotides: TGTGCCAGCAGTTTTTTGGCGGAGGCTGGCTACACCTTC. Amino acids: CASSFLAEAGYTF.